Listed below are T cell receptor beta chains from one sample, sequenced in a study of PD-1 blockade in mismatch repair-deficient tumors. Clones were sequenced by immunoSEQ multiplex PCR, and TCRdb holds only the in-frame ones, with some missing. The table includes some 84,000 clones, approximately 84% detected once. Source: peripheral blood, taken 12 weeks after starting pembrolizumab. The origin of the receptors is an adult with mismatch repair-deficient cancer. The CDR3 runs from the conserved cysteine through the conserved F or W. A D gene is named only where the DNA matches it firmly. Some rows mark clone size as missing; the rest say once, few, many or name a class of expanded clone.

len: 15; abundance: -; j_gene: TRBJ1-2; v_gene: TRBV5-6; d_gene: TRBD1; CDR3aa: CASSLGPGTDYDYTF; CDR3nt: TGTGCCAGCAGCTTGGGGCCCGGGACAGACTATGACTACACCTTC
len: 14; abundance: -; j_gene: TRBJ2-4; v_gene: TRBV6-6; d_gene: -; CDR3aa: CASSLGGAKNIQYF; CDR3nt: TGTGCCAGCAGTTTGGGGGGAGCCAAAAACATTCAGTACTTC
len: 14; abundance: few; j_gene: TRBJ2-2; v_gene: TRBV6-4; d_gene: -; CDR3aa: CASSTTWNTGELFF; CDR3nt: TGTGCCAGCAGTACAACATGGAACACCGGGGAGCTGTTTTTT
len: 15; abundance: -; j_gene: TRBJ2-7; v_gene: TRBV7-9; d_gene: TRBD2; CDR3aa: CASSSKAGGRSEQYF; CDR3nt: TGTGCCAGCAGCTCGAAAGCGGGAGGGCGGTCCGAGCAGTACTTC
len: 14; abundance: -; j_gene: TRBJ1-1; v_gene: TRBV4-1; d_gene: TRBD1; CDR3aa: CASSQVGTGEKAFF; CDR3nt: TGCGCCAGCAGCCAAGTGGGGACAGGGGAGAAAGCTTTCTTT
len: 13; abundance: -; j_gene: TRBJ1-1; v_gene: TRBV27; d_gene: TRBD1; CDR3aa: CASSLNRGREAFF; CDR3nt: TGTGCCAGCAGTTTAAACAGGGGGCGGGAAGCTTTCTTT
len: 12; abundance: few; j_gene: TRBJ1-2; v_gene: TRBV7-9; d_gene: -; CDR3aa: CASSLGDYGYTF; CDR3nt: TGTGCCAGCAGCTTGGGGGACTATGGCTACACCTTC
len: 15; abundance: -; j_gene: TRBJ2-3; v_gene: TRBV9; d_gene: TRBD1; CDR3aa: CASSVEGARSDTQYF; CDR3nt: TGTGCCAGCAGCGTAGAGGGGGCGAGGTCCGATACGCAGTATTTT
len: 15; abundance: few; j_gene: TRBJ1-1; v_gene: TRBV7-8; d_gene: -; CDR3aa: CASRNRPEKNTEAFF; CDR3nt: TGTGCCAGCAGGAACAGACCGGAAAAGAACACTGAAGCTTTCTTT
len: 12; abundance: -; j_gene: TRBJ2-2; v_gene: TRBV7-8; d_gene: -; CDR3aa: CASSSATGELFF; CDR3nt: TGTGCCAGCAGCTCGGCCACCGGGGAGCTGTTTTTT
len: 12; abundance: once; j_gene: TRBJ2-1; v_gene: TRBV7-9; d_gene: -; CDR3aa: CASSLAENEQFF; CDR3nt: TGTGCCAGCAGCCTCGCTGAAAATGAGCAGTTCTTC
len: 13; abundance: -; j_gene: TRBJ2-1; v_gene: TRBV27; d_gene: TRBD2; CDR3aa: CASRGTRVGEQFF; CDR3nt: TGTGCCAGCCGAGGGACTAGGGTCGGTGAGCAGTTCTTC
len: 11; abundance: -; j_gene: TRBJ2-3; v_gene: TRBV19; d_gene: -; CDR3aa: CASSIGDTQYF; CDR3nt: TGTGCCAGTAGTATCGGGGATACGCAGTATTTT
len: 12; abundance: -; j_gene: TRBJ2-3; v_gene: TRBV7-3; d_gene: -; CDR3aa: CASSYDTDTQYF; CDR3nt: TGTGCCAGCAGCTACGACACAGATACGCAGTATTTT
len: 15; abundance: -; j_gene: TRBJ1-1; v_gene: TRBV9; d_gene: -; CDR3aa: CASSVDGHSNTEAFF; CDR3nt: TGTGCCAGCAGCGTAGATGGACACTCGAACACTGAAGCTTTCTTT
len: 16; abundance: -; j_gene: TRBJ1-3; v_gene: TRBV15; d_gene: TRBD1; CDR3aa: CATSRTGQGPGNTIYF; CDR3nt: TGTGCCACCAGCAGGACGGGACAGGGGCCAGGAAACACCATATATTTT